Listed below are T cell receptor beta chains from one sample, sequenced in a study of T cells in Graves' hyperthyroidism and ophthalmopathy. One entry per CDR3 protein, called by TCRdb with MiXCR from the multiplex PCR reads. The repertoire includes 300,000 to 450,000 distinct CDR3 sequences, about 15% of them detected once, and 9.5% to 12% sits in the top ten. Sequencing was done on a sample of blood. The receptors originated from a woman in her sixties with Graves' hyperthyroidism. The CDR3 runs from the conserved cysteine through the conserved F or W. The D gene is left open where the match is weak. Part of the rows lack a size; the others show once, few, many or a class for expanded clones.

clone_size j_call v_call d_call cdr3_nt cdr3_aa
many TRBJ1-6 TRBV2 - TGTGCCAGGTCCAGCTCCTATAATTCACCCCTCCACTTT CARSSSYNSPLHF
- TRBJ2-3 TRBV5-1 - TGCGCCAGCAGTACGATGGGTAGTCCAGATACGCAGTATTTT CASSTMGSPDTQYF
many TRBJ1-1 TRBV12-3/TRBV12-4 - TGTGCCAGCACCCACCGGGGGAACACTGAAGCTTTCTTT CASTHRGNTEAFF
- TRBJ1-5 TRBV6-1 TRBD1 TGTGCGATCCCGGGACAGGGGGCGGGCAATCAGCCCCAGCATTTT CAIPGQGAGNQPQHF
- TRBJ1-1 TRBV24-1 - TGTGCCACCAGTGAAAATACAGGGCGGGCTGAAGCTTTCTTT CATSENTGRAEAFF
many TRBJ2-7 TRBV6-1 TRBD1 TGTGCCAGCAGTGAGAGTCTAGGTAACAGGGGGGAGCAGTACTTC CASSESLGNRGEQYF
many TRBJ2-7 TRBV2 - TGTGCCAGCAGTGAATCGGGCCCCTACGAGCAGTACTTC CASSESGPYEQYF
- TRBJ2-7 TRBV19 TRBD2 TGTGCCAGTAGTGTGGGGACTAGCCCCTGGATCTACGAGCAGTACTTC CASSVGTSPWIYEQYF
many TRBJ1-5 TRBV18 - TGTGCCAGCTCACCAGACAGCGTCGGTCAGCCCCAGCATTTT CASSPDSVGQPQHF
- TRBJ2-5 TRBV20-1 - TGCAGTGCTAGGAACAGTTATCAAGAGACCCAGTACTTC CSARNSYQETQYF